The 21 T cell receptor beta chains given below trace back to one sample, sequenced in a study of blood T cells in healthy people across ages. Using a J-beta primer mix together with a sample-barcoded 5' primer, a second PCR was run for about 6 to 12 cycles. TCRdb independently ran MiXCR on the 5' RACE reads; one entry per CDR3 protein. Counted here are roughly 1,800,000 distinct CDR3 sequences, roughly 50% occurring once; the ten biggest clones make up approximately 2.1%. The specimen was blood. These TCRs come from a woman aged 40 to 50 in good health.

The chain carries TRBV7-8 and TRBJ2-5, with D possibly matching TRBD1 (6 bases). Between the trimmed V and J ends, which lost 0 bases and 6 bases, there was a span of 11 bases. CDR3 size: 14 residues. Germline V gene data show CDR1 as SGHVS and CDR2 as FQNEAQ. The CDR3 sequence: CASSLAHREQTQYF. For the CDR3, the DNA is TGTGCCAGCAGCTTAGCGCACAGGGAGCAGACCCAGTACTTC.

The CDR3 reads CASSQDQGQGFRETQYF. In DNA, the CDR3 is TGCGCCAGCAGCCAAGATCAGGGACAGGGGTTTAGAGAGACCCAGTACTTC. The V call is TRBV4-3, the J call TRBJ2-5; TRBD1 agrees at 10 bases. Germline CDR1 reads LGHNA; CDR2 reads YSLEER. This CDR3 has 17 amino acids. V was pared by 0 bases and J by 4 bases, with 8 bases of the junction left unmatched.

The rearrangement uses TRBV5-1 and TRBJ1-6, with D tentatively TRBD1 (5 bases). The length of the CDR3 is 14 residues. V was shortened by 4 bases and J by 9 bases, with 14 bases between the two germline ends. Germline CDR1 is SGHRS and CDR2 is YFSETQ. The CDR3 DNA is TGCGCCAGCAGCCCATCCCTGGGGCCTTCACCCCTCCACTTT. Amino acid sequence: CASSPSLGPSPLHF.

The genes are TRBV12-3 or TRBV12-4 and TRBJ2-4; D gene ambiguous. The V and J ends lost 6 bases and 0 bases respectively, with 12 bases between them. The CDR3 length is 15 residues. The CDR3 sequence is CASSRRSLAKNIQYF. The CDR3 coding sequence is TGTGCCAGCAGCCGAAGGTCACTAGCCAAAAACATTCAGTACTTC.

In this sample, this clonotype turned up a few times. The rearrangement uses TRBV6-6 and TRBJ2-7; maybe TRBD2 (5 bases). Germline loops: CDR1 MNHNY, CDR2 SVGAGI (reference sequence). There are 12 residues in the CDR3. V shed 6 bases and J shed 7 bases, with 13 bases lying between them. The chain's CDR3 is CASSPTTGEQYF. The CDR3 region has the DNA TGTGCCAGCAGCCCAACAACGGGGGAGCAGTACTTC.

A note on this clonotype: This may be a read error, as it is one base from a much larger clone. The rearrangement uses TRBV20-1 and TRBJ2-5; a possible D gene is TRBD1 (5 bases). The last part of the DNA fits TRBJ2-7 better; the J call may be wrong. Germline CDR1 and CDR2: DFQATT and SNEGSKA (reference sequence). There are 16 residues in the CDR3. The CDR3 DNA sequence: TGCAGTGCTAGAGACGCTGCCAGGGCGACTCTCTACGAGCAGTACTTC. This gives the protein CSARDAARATLYEQYF.

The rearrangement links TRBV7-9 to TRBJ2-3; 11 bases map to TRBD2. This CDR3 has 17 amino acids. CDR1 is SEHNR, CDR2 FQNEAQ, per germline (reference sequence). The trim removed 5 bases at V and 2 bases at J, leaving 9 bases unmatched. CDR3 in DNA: TGTGCCAGCAGCCCGATCAGACTAGCGGGGCACACAGATACGCAGTATTTT. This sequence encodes CASSPIRLAGHTDTQYF.

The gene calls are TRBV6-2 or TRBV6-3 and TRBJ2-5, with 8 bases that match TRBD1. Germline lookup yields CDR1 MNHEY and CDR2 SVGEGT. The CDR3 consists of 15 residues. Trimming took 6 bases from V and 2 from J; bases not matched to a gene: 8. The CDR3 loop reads CASSLPRQGQETQYF. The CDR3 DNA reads TGTGCCAGCAGCTTACCGAGACAGGGGCAAGAGACCCAGTACTTC.

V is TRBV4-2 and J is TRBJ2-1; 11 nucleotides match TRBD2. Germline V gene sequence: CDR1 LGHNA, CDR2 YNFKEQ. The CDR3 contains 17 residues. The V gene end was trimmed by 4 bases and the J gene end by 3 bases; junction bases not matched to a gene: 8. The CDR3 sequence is CASSRQLAGVIYNEQFF. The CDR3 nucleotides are TGTGCCAGCAGCCGCCAACTAGCGGGGGTGATCTACAATGAGCAGTTCTTC.

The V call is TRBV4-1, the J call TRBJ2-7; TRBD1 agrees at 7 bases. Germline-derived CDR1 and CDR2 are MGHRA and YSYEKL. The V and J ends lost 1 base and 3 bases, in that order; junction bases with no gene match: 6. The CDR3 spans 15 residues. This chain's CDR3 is CASSQVARDSYEQYF. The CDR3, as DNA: TGCGCCAGCAGCCAAGTGGCCAGGGACAGCTACGAGCAGTACTTC.

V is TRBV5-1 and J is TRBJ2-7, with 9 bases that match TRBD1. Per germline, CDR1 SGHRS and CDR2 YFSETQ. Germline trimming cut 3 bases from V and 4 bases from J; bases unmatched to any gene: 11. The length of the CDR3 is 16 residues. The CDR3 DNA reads TGCGCCAGCAGCTCCGACCTGGGACAGGGAGCTTACGAGCAGTACTTC. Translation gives CASSSDLGQGAYEQYF.

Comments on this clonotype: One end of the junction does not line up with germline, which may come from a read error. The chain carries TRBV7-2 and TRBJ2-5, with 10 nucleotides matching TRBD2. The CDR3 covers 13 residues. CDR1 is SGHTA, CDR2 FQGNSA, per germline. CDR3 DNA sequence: TGTGCCGGCAGCGGGGGGGCCCAAGAGACCCAGTACTTC. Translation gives CAGSGGAQETQYF.

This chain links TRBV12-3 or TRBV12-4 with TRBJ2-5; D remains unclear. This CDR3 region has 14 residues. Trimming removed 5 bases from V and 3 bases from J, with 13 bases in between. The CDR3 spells CASSAPGRKETQYF. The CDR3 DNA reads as TGTGCCAGCAGTGCGCCTGGCAGGAAAGAGACCCAGTACTTC.

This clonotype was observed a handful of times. CDR3: CASRGDRGFLNNEQFF. CDR3 bases: TGTGCCAGCAGGGGGGACAGGGGTTTTTTGAACAATGAGCAGTTCTTC. The chain joins TRBV2 to TRBJ2-1; 10 bases fit TRBD1. Germline V gives CDR1 SNHLY, CDR2 FYNNEI. The trim removed 6 bases at V and 5 bases at J, leaving 10 bases unmatched. This CDR3 comprises 16 residues. The complete variable domain, with remaining parts taken from reference TRBV2 and TRBJ2-1, reads EPEVTQTPSHQVTQMGQEVILRCVPISNHLYFYWYRQILGQKVEFLVSFYNNEISEKSEIFDDQFSVERPDGSNFTLKIRSTKLEDSAMYFCASRGDRGFLNNEQFFGPGTRLTVL.

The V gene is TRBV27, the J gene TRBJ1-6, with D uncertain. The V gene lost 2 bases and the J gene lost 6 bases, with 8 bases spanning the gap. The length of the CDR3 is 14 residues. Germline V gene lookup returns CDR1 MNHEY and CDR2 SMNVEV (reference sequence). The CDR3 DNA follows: TGTGCCAGCAGTTTAGTAGGGTTTAATTCACCCCTCCACTTT. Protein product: CASSLVGFNSPLHF.

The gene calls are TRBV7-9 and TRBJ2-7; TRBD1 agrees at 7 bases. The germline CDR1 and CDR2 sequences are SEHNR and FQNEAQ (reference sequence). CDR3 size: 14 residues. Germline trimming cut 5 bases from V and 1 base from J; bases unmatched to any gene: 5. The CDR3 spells CASSTDRVSYEQYF. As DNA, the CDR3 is TGTGCCAGCAGCACAGACAGGGTATCCTACGAGCAGTACTTC.

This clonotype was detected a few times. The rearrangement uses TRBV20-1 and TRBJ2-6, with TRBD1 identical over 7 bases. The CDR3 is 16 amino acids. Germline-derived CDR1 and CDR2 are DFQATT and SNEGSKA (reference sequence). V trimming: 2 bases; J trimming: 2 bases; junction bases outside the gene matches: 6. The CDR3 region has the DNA TGCAGTGCTAGACGTCCGCAGGGGGCTGGGGCCAACGTCCTGACTTTC. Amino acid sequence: CSARRPQGAGANVLTF.

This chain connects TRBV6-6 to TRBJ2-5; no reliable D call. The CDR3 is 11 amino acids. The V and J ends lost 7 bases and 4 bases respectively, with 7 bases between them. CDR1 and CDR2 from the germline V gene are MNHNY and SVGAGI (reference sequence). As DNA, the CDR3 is TGTGCCAGCAAGAGTGTAGAGACCCAGTACTTC. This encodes CASKSVETQYF.

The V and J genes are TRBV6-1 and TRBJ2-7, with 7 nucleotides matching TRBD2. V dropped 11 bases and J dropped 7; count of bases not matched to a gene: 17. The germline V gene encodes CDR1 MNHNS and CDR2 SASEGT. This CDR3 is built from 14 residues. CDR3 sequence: CACAGVLIRNEQYF. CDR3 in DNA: TGTGCCTGCGCGGGGGTTTTGATTCGCAATGAGCAGTACTTC.

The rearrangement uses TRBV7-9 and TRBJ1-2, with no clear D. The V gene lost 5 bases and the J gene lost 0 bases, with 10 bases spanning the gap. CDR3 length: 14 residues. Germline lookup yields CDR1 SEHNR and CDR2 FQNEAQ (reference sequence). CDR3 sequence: CASSRSVANYGYTF. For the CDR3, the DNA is TGTGCCAGCAGCCGGTCGGTGGCTAACTATGGCTACACCTTC.

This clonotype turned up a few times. The CDR3 DNA reads as TGTGCCAGCAGTTACCTCCCCCGCGAGCAGTACTTC. It yields the protein CASSYLPREQYF. The rearrangement uses TRBV6-2 or TRBV6-3 and TRBJ2-4; the D is unclear. The J call may be mistaken, given a closer DNA end match to TRBJ2-7. Per the germline V gene, CDR1 is MNHEY and CDR2 is SVGEGT. The CDR3 extends over 12 amino acids.